Shown below are 5 T cell receptor beta chains from a single sample sequenced in a study of blood T cell repertoires in COVID-19. The protocol was immunoSEQ multiplex PCR, while the TCRdb copy is restricted to in-frame clones and leaves out a portion. The table lists about 200,000 clones, around 85% of them singletons, with 3.5% to 4% in the top ten. Input material: PBMCs or T cells enriched from blood (not recorded which). All receptors derive from a woman aged 40 to 55 with acute COVID-19.

This chain links TRBV10-3 with TRBJ1-3; 8 bases are a match to TRBD1. The V gene's germline CDR1 is ENHRY and CDR2 SYGVKD. J gave up 4 bases and V 5 bases, and 13 bases lay outside the gene matches. This CDR3 is 17 amino acids long. Here the CDR3 DNA reads TGTGCCATCAGTTACATGACTCAGGGGGCCGTCGGAAACACCATATATTTT. Encoded protein: CAISYMTQGAVGNTIYF.

The chain uses TRBV30 and TRBJ2-6; no clear D. The CDR3 has 14 amino acids. Per the germline V gene, CDR1 is GTSNPN and CDR2 is SVGIG (reference sequence). Trimming left V 3 bases short and J 2 bases short, with 8 bases between. CDR3: CAWRLTAGANVLTF. For the CDR3, the DNA is TGTGCCTGGAGGCTTACAGCTGGGGCCAACGTCCTGACTTTC. Full variable domain (remainder filled in from reference TRBV30 and TRBJ2-6): SQTIHQWPATLVQPVGSPLSLECTVEGTSNPNLYWYRQAAGRGLQLLFYSVGIGQISSEVPQNLSASRPQDRQFILSSKKLLLSDSGFYLCAWRLTAGANVLTFGAGSRLTVL.

This chain connects TRBV2 to TRBJ2-7; TRBD2 agrees at 8 bases. The CDR3 consists of 14 residues. V lost 0 bases and J lost 3; bases outside the gene matches: 1. Per germline, CDR1 SNHLY and CDR2 FYNNEI. CDR3 loop: CASSEARGGYEQYF. The CDR3 coding sequence is TGTGCCAGCAGTGAAGCTCGGGGGGGCTACGAGCAGTACTTC.

J is TRBJ1-2 and V is TRBV15; D is perhaps TRBD1 (5 bases). V was trimmed by 2 bases and J by 3 bases, leaving 7 bases between them. In germline, CDR1 is LNHNV, CDR2 YYDKDF (reference sequence). The CDR3 totals 13 residues. The CDR3 spells CATSRTRDYGYTF. The CDR3 DNA sequence: TGTGCCACCAGCAGAACCAGGGACTATGGCTACACCTTC.

This rearrangement joins TRBV11-2 to TRBJ2-7, with TRBD1 matching over 12 bases. CDR1 and CDR2 from the germline V gene are SGHAT and FQNNGV. The CDR3 is 13 residues long. V shed 5 bases, J shed 6 bases, and the junction held 2 bases outside the gene matches. The CDR3 spells CASSRDRGREQYF. CDR3 coding DNA: TGTGCCAGCAGCCGGGACAGGGGGCGCGAGCAGTACTTC.